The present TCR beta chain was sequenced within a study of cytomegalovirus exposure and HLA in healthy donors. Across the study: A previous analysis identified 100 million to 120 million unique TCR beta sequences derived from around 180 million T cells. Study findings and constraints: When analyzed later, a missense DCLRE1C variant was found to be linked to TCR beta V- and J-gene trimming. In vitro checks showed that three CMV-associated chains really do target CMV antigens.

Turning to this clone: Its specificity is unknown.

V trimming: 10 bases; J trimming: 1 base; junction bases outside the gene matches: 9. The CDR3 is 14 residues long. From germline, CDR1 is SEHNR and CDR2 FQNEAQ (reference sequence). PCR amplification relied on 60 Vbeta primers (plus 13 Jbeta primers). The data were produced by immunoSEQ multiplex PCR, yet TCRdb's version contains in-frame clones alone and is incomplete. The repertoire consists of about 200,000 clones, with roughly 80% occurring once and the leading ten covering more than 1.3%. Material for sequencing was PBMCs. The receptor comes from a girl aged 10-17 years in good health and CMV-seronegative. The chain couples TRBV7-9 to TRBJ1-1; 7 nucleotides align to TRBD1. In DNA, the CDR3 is TGTGCCACCATCACGGGACAGTCGAACACTGAAGCTTTCTTT. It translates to CATITGQSNTEAFF.